This T cell receptor (beta chain) was recorded in a study of beta chain features in type 1 diabetes. A single heparinised blood sample, averaging approximately 0.12 L, was obtained per donor. The investigators reverse transcribed all of the isolated RNA, so they sequenced expressed TCRB transcripts. Some clones are missing from TCRdb's copy, which holds only in-frame ones; the method was immunoSEQ multiplex PCR. The sample includes about 260,000 clones, 68% of them seen just once. The length of the CDR3 is 14 residues. The V segment lost 3 bases and the J segment 7 bases; nucleotides outside the gene matches: 8. The V gene's germline CDR1 is SGDLS and CDR2 YYNGEE.

This TCR derives from a man aged 30-40 years in good health. Sequenced sample: naive CD4+ T cells from blood. This chain uses TRBV9 with TRBJ1-2; TRBD1 matches at 8 bases. The CDR3 protein is CASSATTGVGGYTF. CDR3 coding DNA: TGTGCCAGCAGCGCCACGACAGGGGTTGGTGGCTACACCTTC.